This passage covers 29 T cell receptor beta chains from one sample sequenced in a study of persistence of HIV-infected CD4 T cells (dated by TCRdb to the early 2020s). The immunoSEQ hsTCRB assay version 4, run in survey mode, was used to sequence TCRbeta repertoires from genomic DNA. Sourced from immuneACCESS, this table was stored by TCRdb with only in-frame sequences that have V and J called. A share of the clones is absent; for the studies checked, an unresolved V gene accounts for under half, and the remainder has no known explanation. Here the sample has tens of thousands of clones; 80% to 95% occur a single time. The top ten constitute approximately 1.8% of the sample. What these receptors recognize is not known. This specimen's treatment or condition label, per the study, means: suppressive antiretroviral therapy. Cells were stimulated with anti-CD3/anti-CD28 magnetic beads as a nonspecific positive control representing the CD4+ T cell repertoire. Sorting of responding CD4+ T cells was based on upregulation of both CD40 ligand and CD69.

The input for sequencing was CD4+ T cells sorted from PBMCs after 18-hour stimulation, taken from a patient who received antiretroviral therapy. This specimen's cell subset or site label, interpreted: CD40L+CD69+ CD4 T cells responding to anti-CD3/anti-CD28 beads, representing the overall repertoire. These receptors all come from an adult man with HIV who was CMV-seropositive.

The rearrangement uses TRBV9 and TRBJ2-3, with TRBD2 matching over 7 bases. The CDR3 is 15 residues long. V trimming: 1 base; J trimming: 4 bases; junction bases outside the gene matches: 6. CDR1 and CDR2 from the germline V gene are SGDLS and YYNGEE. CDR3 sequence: CASSVTGGRADTQYF. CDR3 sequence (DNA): TGTGCCAGCAGCGTAACGGGGGGTCGAGCAGATACGCAGTATTTT. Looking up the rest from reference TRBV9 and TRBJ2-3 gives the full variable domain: DSGVTQTPKHLITATGQRVTLRCSPRSGDLSVYWYQQSLDQGLQFLIQYYNGEERAKGNILERFSAQQFPDLHSELNLSSLELGDSALYFCASSVTGGRADTQYFGPGTRLTVL.

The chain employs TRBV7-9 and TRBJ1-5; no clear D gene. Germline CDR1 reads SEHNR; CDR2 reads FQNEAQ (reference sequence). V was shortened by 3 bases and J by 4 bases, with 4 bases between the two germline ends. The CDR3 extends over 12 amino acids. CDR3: CASSLLNQPQHF. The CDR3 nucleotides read TGTGCCAGCAGCTTGTTAAATCAGCCCCAGCATTTT.

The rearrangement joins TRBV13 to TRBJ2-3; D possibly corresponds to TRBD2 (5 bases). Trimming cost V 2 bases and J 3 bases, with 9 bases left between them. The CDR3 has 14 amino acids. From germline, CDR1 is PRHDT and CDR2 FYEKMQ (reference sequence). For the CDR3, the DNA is TGTGCCAGCAGCTTACTGACGGGAACAGATACGCAGTATTTT. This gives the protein CASSLLTGTDTQYF.

In DNA, the CDR3 is TGTGCCAGCTCGGGACAGGGTCTTTCTGAAGCTTTCTTT. This gives the protein CASSGQGLSEAFF. The chain employs TRBV10-3 and TRBJ1-1; 9 bases are shared with TRBD1. There are 13 residues in the CDR3. Trimming took 10 bases from V and 6 from J; bases not matched to a gene: 9. In germline, CDR1 is ENHRY, CDR2 SYGVKD.

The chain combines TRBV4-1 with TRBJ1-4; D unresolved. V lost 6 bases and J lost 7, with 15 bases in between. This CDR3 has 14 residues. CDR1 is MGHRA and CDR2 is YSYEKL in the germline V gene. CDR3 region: CASRFDRASEKLFF. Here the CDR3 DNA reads TGCGCCAGCAGGTTCGACCGAGCTAGTGAAAAACTGTTTTTT.

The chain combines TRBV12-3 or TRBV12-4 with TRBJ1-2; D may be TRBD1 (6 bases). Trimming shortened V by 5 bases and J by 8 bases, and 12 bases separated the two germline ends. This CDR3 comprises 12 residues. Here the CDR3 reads CASSLGQMGYTF. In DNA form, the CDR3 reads TGTGCCAGCAGTCTCGGACAGATGGGCTACACCTTC.

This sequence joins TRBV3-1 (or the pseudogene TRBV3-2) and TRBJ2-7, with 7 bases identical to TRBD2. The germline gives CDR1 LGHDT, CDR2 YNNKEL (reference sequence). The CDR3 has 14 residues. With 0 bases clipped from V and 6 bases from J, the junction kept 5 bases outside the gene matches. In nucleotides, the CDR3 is TGTGCCAGCAGCCAAGATTGGGGAGGGCGCGAGCAGTACTTC. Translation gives CASSQDWGGREQYF.

The CDR3 nucleotides are TGTGCCAGCGGGGAACTAGCGGGATCCTACGAGCAGTACTTC. It translates to CASGELAGSYEQYF. This chain joins TRBV11-2 and TRBJ2-7; 10 nucleotides match TRBD2. The V gene's germline CDR1 is SGHAT and CDR2 FQNNGV. This CDR3 is built from 14 residues. The trim removed 8 bases at V and 1 base at J, leaving 5 bases unmatched.

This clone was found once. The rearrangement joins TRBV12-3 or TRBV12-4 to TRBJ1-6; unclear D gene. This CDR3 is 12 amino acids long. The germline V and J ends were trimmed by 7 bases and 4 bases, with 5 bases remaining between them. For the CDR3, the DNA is TGTGCCAGCACCGGGTATAATTCACCCCTCCACTTT. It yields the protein CASTGYNSPLHF.

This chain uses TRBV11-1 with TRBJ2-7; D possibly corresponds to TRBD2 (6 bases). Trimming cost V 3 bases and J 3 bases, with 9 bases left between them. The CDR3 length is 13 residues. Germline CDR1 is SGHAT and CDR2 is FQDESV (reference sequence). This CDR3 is CASSFTSNYEQYF. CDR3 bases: TGTGCCAGCAGCTTCACTAGCAACTACGAGCAGTACTTC.

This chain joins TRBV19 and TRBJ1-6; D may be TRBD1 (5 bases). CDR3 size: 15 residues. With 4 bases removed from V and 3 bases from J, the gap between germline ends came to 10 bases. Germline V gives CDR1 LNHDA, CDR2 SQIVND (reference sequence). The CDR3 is CASSNQGNYNSPLHF. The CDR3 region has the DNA TGTGCCAGTAGTAATCAGGGAAACTATAATTCACCCCTCCACTTT.

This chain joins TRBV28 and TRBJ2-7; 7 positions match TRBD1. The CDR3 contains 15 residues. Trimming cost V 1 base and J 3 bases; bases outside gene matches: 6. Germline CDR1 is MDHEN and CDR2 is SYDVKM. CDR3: CASSLSTGTFYEQYF. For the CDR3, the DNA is TGTGCCAGCAGTTTATCGACAGGGACATTCTACGAGCAGTACTTC.

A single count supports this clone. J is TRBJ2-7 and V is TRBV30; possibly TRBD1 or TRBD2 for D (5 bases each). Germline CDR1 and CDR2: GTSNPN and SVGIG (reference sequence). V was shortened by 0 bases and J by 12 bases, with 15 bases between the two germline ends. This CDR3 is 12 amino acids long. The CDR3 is CAWSVFEGPVYF. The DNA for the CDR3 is TGTGCCTGGAGTGTTTTCGAGGGGCCGGTGTACTTC.

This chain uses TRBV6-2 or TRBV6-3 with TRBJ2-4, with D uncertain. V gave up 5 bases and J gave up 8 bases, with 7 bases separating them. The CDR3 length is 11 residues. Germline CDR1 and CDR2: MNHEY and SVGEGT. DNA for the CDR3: TGTGCCAGCAGTCGGAGAGACATTCAGTACTTC. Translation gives CASSRRDIQYF.

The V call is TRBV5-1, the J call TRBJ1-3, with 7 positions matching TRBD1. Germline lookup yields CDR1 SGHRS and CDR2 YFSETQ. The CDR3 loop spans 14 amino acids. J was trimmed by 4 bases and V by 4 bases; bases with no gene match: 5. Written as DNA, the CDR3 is TGCGCCAGCAGCCCCGGGACAGAAGGAAACACCATATATTTT. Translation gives CASSPGTEGNTIYF.

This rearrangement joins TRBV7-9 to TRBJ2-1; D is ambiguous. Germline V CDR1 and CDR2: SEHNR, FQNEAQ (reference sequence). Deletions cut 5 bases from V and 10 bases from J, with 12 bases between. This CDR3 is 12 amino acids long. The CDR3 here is CASSAPWPEQFF. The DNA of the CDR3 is TGTGCCAGCAGCGCTCCCTGGCCGGAGCAGTTCTTC.

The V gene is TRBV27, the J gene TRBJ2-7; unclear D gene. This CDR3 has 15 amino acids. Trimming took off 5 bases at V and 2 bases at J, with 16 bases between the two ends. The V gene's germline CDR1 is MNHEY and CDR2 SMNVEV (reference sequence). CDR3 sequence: CASSRSVGAAYEQYF. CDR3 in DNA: TGTGCCAGCAGTCGAAGTGTAGGTGCGGCCTACGAGCAGTACTTC.

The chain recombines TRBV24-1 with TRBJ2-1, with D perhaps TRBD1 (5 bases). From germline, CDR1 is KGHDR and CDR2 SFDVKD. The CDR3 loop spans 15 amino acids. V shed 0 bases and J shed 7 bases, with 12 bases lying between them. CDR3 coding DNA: TGTGCCACCAGTGATTTGGGGGCGAAAGGTAATGAGCAGTTCTTC. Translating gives CATSDLGAKGNEQFF.

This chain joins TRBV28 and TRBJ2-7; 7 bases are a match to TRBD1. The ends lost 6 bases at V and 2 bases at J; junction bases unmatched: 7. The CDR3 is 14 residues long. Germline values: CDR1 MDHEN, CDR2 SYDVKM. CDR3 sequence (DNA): TGTGCCAGCAGCCACGGACAGGCTACCTACGAGCAGTACTTC. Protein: CASSHGQATYEQYF.

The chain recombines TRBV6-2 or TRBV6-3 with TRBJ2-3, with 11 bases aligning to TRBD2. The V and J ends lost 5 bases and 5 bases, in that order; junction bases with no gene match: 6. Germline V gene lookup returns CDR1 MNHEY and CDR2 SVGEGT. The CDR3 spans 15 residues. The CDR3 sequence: CASSTLAGGLDTQYF. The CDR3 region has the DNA TGTGCCAGCAGTACTCTAGCGGGGGGTCTAGATACGCAGTATTTT.

CDR3 nucleotide sequence: TGTGCCAGCAGCTTAGACCCCCAAACAGATACGCAGTATTTT. Its translation: CASSLDPQTDTQYF. The chain couples TRBV7-2 to TRBJ2-3; D remains unclear. Per germline, CDR1 SGHTA and CDR2 FQGNSA. The CDR3 spans 14 residues. V was trimmed by 1 base and J by 3 bases, leaving 8 bases between them.

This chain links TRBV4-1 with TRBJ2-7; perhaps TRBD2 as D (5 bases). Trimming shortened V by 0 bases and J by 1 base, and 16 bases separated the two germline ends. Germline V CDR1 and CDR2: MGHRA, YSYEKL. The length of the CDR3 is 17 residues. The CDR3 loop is CASSQEVGSVVSYEQYF. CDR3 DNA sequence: TGCGCCAGCAGCCAAGAAGTGGGTAGCGTAGTGTCCTACGAGCAGTACTTC.

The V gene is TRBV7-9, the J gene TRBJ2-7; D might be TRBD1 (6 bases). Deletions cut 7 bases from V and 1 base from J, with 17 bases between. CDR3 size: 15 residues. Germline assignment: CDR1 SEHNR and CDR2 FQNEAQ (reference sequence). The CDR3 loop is CASTPILTGSYEQYF. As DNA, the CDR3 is TGTGCCAGCACCCCCATCCTAACAGGGTCCTACGAGCAGTACTTC. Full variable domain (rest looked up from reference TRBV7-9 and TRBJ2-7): DTGVSQNPRHKITKRGQNVTFRCDPISEHNRLYWYRQTLGQGPEFLTYFQNEAQLEKSRLLSDRFSAERPKGSFSTLEIQRTEQGDSAMYLCASTPILTGSYEQYFGPGTRLTVT.

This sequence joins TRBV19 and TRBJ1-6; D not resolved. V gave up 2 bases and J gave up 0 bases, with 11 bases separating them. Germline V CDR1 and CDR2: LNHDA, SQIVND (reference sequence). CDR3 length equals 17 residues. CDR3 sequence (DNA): TGTGCCAGTAGTATATCCGGTCAGAGCTCCTATAATTCACCCCTCCACTTT. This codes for CASSISGQSSYNSPLHF.

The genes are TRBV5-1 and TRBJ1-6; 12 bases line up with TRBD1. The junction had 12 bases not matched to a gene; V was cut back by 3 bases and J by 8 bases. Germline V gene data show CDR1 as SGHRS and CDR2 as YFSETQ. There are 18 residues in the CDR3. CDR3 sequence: CASSWVLGTGGLDSPLHF. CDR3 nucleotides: TGCGCCAGCAGCTGGGTCCTGGGGACAGGGGGCTTGGATTCACCCCTCCACTTT.

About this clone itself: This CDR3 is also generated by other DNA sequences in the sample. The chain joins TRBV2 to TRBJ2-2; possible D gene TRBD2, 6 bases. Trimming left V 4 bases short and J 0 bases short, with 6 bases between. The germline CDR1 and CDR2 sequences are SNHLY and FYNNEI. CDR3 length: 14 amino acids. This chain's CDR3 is CASSGGANTGELFF. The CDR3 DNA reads TGTGCCAGCAGTGGGGGGGCGAACACCGGGGAGCTGTTTTTT.

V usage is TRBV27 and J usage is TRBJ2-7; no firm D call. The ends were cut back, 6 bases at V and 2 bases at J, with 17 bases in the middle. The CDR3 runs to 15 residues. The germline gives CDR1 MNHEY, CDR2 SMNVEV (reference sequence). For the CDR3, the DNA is TGTGCCAGCAGCTCCCGCCCGGGCCAGACCTACGAGCAGTACTTC. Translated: CASSSRPGQTYEQYF.

Written as DNA, the CDR3 is TGTGCCAGCAGTATCTCCGGATCCCTTGTCCGCTACGAGCAGTACTTC. Amino acid sequence: CASSISGSLVRYEQYF. The chain couples TRBV27 to TRBJ2-7; D remains ambiguous. The germline V gene has CDR1 MNHEY and CDR2 SMNVEV (reference sequence). The CDR3 is 16 residues long. Trimming took 5 bases from V and 3 from J, leaving 20 bases between them.

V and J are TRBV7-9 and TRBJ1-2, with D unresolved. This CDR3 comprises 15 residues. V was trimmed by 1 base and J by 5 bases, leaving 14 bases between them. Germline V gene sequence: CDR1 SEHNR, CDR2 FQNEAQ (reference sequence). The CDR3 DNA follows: TGTGCCAGCAGCTTAGGGCAACAGTTGTTTTATGGCTACACCTTC. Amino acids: CASSLGQQLFYGYTF.